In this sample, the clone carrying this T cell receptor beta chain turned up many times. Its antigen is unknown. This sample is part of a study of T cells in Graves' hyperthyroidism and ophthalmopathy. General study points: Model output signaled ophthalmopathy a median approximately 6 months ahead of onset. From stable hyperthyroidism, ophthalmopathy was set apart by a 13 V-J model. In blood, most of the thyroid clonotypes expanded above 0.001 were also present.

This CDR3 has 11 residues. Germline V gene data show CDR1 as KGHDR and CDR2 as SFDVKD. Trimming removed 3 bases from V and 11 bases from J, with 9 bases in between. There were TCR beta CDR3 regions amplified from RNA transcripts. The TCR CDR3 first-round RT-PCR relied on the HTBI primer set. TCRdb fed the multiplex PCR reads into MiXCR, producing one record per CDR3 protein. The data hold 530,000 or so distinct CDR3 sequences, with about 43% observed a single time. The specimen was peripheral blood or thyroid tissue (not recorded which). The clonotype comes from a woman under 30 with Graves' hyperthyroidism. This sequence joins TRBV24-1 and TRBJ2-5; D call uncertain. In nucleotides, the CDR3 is TGTGCCACCAGTGATATGGCAGTGCAGTACTTC. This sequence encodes CATSDMAVQYF.